Below, 30 T cell receptor beta chains from the same sample are listed, as sequenced in a study of shared clonotypes between healthy human individuals. Data came from immunoSEQ multiplex PCR; TCRdb stores just in-frame clones and leaves some out. Here the sample spans millions of clones, more than 90% being singletons. Sequenced material: naive CD4+ T cells sorted from blood. Subset indicated: CD45RA+ positively selected. The source is a man aged 18 to 35 in good health.

The chain has TRBV6-5 and TRBJ1-2; 7 positions match TRBD1. V lost 5 bases and J lost 6; bases outside the gene matches: 9. The CDR3 length is 14 residues. Germline lookup yields CDR1 MNHEY and CDR2 SVGAGI. The CDR3 region has the DNA TGTGCCAGCAGTCGACAGGGTCGGGGCCATGGCTACACCTTC. It encodes CASSRQGRGHGYTF.

The chain is built from TRBV5-6 and TRBJ1-4, with D unclear. In germline, CDR1 is SGHDT, CDR2 YYEEEE. Trimming removed 0 bases at V and 8 bases at J, with 8 bases between. The CDR3 is made up of 13 amino acids. The CDR3 loop reads CASSLATLEKLFF. DNA of the CDR3: TGTGCCAGCAGCTTGGCGACCCTAGAAAAACTGTTTTTT.

The chain links TRBV28 to TRBJ1-5; the match to TRBD1 covers 7 bases. Germline CDR1 is MDHEN and CDR2 is SYDVKM. The CDR3 is 15 residues long. V was clipped by 2 bases and J by 6 bases; unmatched bases: 7. The CDR3: CASSLAGQRIQPQHF. Written as DNA, the CDR3 is TGTGCCAGCAGTTTAGCGGGACAGCGTATTCAGCCCCAGCATTTT.

J is TRBJ2-3 and V is TRBV9, with 10 bases identical to TRBD2. The CDR3 length is 16 residues. V gave up 3 bases and J gave up 2 bases; unmatched junction bases: 6. Germline assignment: CDR1 SGDLS and CDR2 YYNGEE. The CDR3 DNA is TGTGCCAGCAGCGGCCCCCTAGCGGGGGACACAGATACGCAGTATTTT. Its translation: CASSGPLAGDTDTQYF.

This chain connects TRBV6-6 to TRBJ2-7; 9 positions agree with TRBD1. The V gene's germline CDR1 is MNHNY and CDR2 SVGAGI (reference sequence). The CDR3 sequence is 15 residues long. Germline trimming cut 5 bases from V and 4 bases from J; bases unmatched to any gene: 9. CDR3: CASSLTRQGGYEQYF. The DNA for the CDR3 is TGTGCCAGCAGTCTTACTCGACAGGGGGGGTACGAGCAGTACTTC.

The genes are TRBV9 and TRBJ2-5, with TRBD1 identical over 7 bases. The CDR3 has 15 residues. From germline, CDR1 is SGDLS and CDR2 YYNGEE. V was pared by 0 bases and J by 4 bases, with 6 bases of the junction left unmatched. The DNA for the CDR3 is TGTGCCAGCAGCGTAGTGGGACAGACCCTAGAGACCCAGTACTTC. Its translation: CASSVVGQTLETQYF. The whole variable domain, filled in from reference TRBV9 and TRBJ2-5, reads DSGVTQTPKHLITATGQRVTLRCSPRSGDLSVYWYQQSLDQGLQFLIQYYNGEERAKGNILERFSAQQFPDLHSELNLSSLELGDSALYFCASSVVGQTLETQYFGPGTRLLVL.

The V call is TRBV18, the J call TRBJ1-6; D is uncertain. V dropped 3 bases and J dropped 7 bases, with 10 bases sitting between them. CDR3 length: 14 amino acids. The germline CDR1 and CDR2 sequences are KGHSH and LQKENI. CDR3 region: CASSPAQSNSPLHF. As DNA, the CDR3 is TGTGCCAGCTCACCCGCACAGTCCAATTCACCCCTCCACTTT.

The chain carries TRBV6-1 and TRBJ2-4; no definite D call. The germline gives CDR1 MNHNS, CDR2 SASEGT. CDR3 length equals 12 residues. Trimming removed 8 bases at V and 1 base at J, with 6 bases between. This CDR3 reads CASQEAKNIQYF. In DNA form, the CDR3 reads TGTGCCAGCCAGGAGGCCAAAAACATTCAGTACTTC.

The chain uses TRBV29-1 and TRBJ1-2; tentative D call: TRBD1 (5 bases). Looked up from germline, CDR1 is SQVTM and CDR2 is ANQGSEA. V was cut by 2 bases and J by 4 bases, with 11 bases left in between. The CDR3 runs to 13 residues. Here the CDR3 DNA reads TGCAGCGTTGAAATAGGTCAGGGCTATGGCTACACCTTC. Translated: CSVEIGQGYGYTF.

This clone was recorded only once. This chain links TRBV28 with TRBJ1-4, with a tentative D call TRBD1 (5 bases). Germline assignment: CDR1 MDHEN and CDR2 SYDVKM. The V gene lost 3 bases and the J gene lost 2 bases, with 10 bases spanning the gap. This CDR3 is built from 15 residues. The CDR3 DNA is TGTGCCAGCAGTTTCCTGACAGCGACTAATGAAAAACTGTTTTTT. Protein product: CASSFLTATNEKLFF. The variable domain in full, with the rest retrieved from reference TRBV28 and TRBJ1-4, is DVKVTQSSRYLVKRTGEKVFLECVQDMDHENMFWYRQDPGLGLRLIYFSYDVKMKEKGDIPEGYSVSREKKERFSLILESASTNQTSMYLCASSFLTATNEKLFFGSGTQLSVL.

The chain carries TRBV7-2 and TRBJ2-5; D unclear. Trimming shortened V by 3 bases and J by 0 bases, and 11 bases separated the two germline ends. Germline CDR1 reads SGHTA; CDR2 reads FQGNSA. The CDR3 consists of 15 residues. CDR3 residues: CASSFFLPDQETQYF. The CDR3 coding sequence is TGTGCCAGCAGCTTTTTTCTTCCGGACCAAGAGACCCAGTACTTC.

This sequence joins TRBV19 and TRBJ2-1, with D possibly TRBD1 on 5 matching bases. V lost 5 bases and J lost 4, with 24 bases in between. CDR3 length: 18 amino acids. The V gene's germline CDR1 is LNHDA and CDR2 SQIVND (reference sequence). CDR3 sequence reads: CASSPDGAWGSFYNEQFF. CDR3 nucleotides: TGTGCCAGTAGTCCAGATGGGGCATGGGGCTCGTTTTACAATGAGCAGTTCTTC.

This chain links TRBV6-5 with TRBJ2-1, with D perhaps being TRBD1 or TRBD2 (5 bases each). V dropped 7 bases and J dropped 3 bases, with 16 bases sitting between them. CDR1 and CDR2 from the germline V gene are MNHEY and SVGAGI. CDR3 length equals 15 residues. This CDR3 is CASTRLGTNYNEQFF. The CDR3, as DNA: TGTGCCAGCACCCGCCTGGGGACGAACTACAATGAGCAGTTCTTC.

The chain recombines TRBV10-3 with TRBJ2-5, with no clear D. Trimming shortened V by 0 bases and J by 0 bases, and 11 bases separated the two germline ends. Germline CDR1 and CDR2: ENHRY and SYGVKD. The CDR3 is 16 residues long. CDR3 coding DNA: TGTGCCATCAGTGAGTCGGTGGCTGCCTACCAAGAGACCCAGTACTTC. Translating gives CAISESVAAYQETQYF.

Comment on this clone: Other nucleotide sequences from this sample produce the same CDR3. The chain employs TRBV14 and TRBJ2-7; the D gene could be TRBD1 or TRBD2 (5 bases each). The V gene's germline CDR1 is SGHDN and CDR2 FVKESK. The germline V and J ends were trimmed by 0 bases and 4 bases, with 16 bases remaining between them. This CDR3 spans 16 amino acids. The CDR3 protein is CASSQDRGAPLYEQYF. The CDR3 nucleotides are TGTGCCAGCAGCCAAGATAGAGGGGCTCCCTTATACGAGCAGTACTTC.

This clone was seen just once. The chain carries TRBV15 and TRBJ1-2; 7 bases are a match to TRBD1. Trimming at V came to 0 bases and at J to 4 bases, leaving 5 bases not matched to a gene. Germline loops: CDR1 LNHNV, CDR2 YYDKDF (reference sequence). The CDR3 extends over 15 amino acids. The CDR3 bases are TGTGCCACCAGCAGAGACAGGGGGGACCTCTATGGCTACACCTTC. Its protein is CATSRDRGDLYGYTF.

The genes are TRBV2 and TRBJ2-3; 12 bases are shared with TRBD2. The CDR3 consists of 17 residues. V gave up 7 bases and J gave up 5 bases; unmatched junction bases: 13. CDR1 and CDR2 from the germline V gene are SNHLY and FYNNEI. The CDR3 spells CASKGSGLAGRGDTQYF. CDR3 coding DNA: TGTGCCAGCAAGGGTTCAGGACTAGCGGGGCGGGGAGATACGCAGTATTTT.

CDR3 DNA sequence: TGTGCCAGCAGTTACCGCCAGGCCAACGTCCTGACTTTC. This sequence encodes CASSYRQANVLTF. The chain recombines TRBV6-5 with TRBJ2-6; D is unclear. Germline-derived CDR1 and CDR2 are MNHEY and SVGAGI. Trimming pared 2 bases from V and 6 bases from J, leaving 5 bases between. The CDR3 sequence is 13 residues long.

This rearrangement joins TRBV19 to TRBJ2-1; the D is unclear. Trimming shortened V by 7 bases and J by 1 base, and 8 bases separated the two germline ends. The CDR3 length is 13 residues. Per the germline V gene, CDR1 is LNHDA and CDR2 is SQIVND (reference sequence). The CDR3 DNA sequence: TGTGCCAGTAACCCCGTTTCCTACAATGAGCAGTTCTTC. Protein product: CASNPVSYNEQFF.

The gene calls are TRBV5-5 and TRBJ1-5, with 7 bases lining up with TRBD1. CDR1 and CDR2 (germline): SGHKS, YYEKEE (reference sequence). This CDR3 is built from 14 residues. J was trimmed by 6 bases and V by 5 bases; bases with no gene match: 8. This chain's CDR3 is CASSPGGLGQPQHF. CDR3 DNA sequence: TGTGCCAGCAGTCCAGGGGGTTTGGGTCAGCCCCAGCATTTT.

Only one count was recorded for this clone. The chain couples TRBV5-4 to TRBJ2-3; 8 bases map to TRBD2. Germline lookup yields CDR1 SGHNT and CDR2 YYREEE (reference sequence). The CDR3 loop spans 16 amino acids. The V segment lost 2 bases and the J segment 1 base; nucleotides outside the gene matches: 6. The CDR3 loop reads CASSFPGGGGTDTQYF. Here the CDR3 DNA reads TGTGCCAGCAGCTTCCCGGGGGGGGGCGGCACAGATACGCAGTATTTT.

V gene TRBV5-6 combines with J gene TRBJ2-1; TRBD1 or TRBD2 may be the D gene (5 bases each). CDR1 and CDR2 from the germline V gene are SGHDT and YYEEEE. The V end lost 6 bases, the J end lost 5 bases, and 18 bases lay between the germline ends. The CDR3 spans 15 residues. The chain's CDR3 is CASTISGLADNEQFF. As DNA, the CDR3 is TGTGCCAGCACCATCTCGGGGCTAGCTGACAATGAGCAGTTCTTC.

The genes are TRBV4-3 and TRBJ2-6; a possible D gene is TRBD2 (6 bases). Germline assignment: CDR1 LGHNA and CDR2 YSLEER. Trimming left V 0 bases short and J 2 bases short, with 8 bases between. CDR3 length equals 16 residues. CDR3 in amino acids: CASSQDWGAGANVLTF. Written as DNA, the CDR3 is TGCGCCAGCAGCCAAGATTGGGGGGCTGGGGCCAACGTCCTGACTTTC.

This chain links TRBV9 with TRBJ2-3; no reliable D call. This CDR3 is built from 14 residues. Trimming removed 0 bases from V and 1 base from J, with 6 bases in between. Germline V lookup: CDR1 SGDLS, CDR2 YYNGEE. Written as DNA, the CDR3 is TGTGCCAGCAGCGTAGACTTGCGCACAGATACGCAGTATTTT. Its protein is CASSVDLRTDTQYF.

The J gene is TRBJ1-1, the V gene TRBV5-4, with a weak D call TRBD1 (6 bases). The V end was cut by 0 bases, the J end by 4 bases, with 13 bases between. Germline values: CDR1 SGHNT, CDR2 YYREEE (reference sequence). The length of the CDR3 is 15 residues. In DNA form, the CDR3 reads TGTGCCAGCAGCTTGGGCGGGGGCGCCGGCACTGAAGCTTTCTTT. This encodes CASSLGGGAGTEAFF.

Here the CDR3 DNA reads TGCGCCAGCAGTCAATCGTACAGGATGAGGGAAAAACTGTTTTTT. Translating gives CASSQSYRMREKLFF. J is TRBJ1-4 and V is TRBV23-1; tentative D call: TRBD1 (5 bases). TRBV23-1 is reported as an ORF; its role is uncertain. The CDR3 sequence is 15 residues long. Trimming left V 0 bases short and J 8 bases short, with 13 bases between.

The rearrangement links TRBV30 to TRBJ1-2; D is perhaps TRBD1 (5 bases). The CDR3 runs to 14 residues. V was shortened by 4 bases and J by 2 bases, with 14 bases between the two germline ends. Germline assignment: CDR1 GTSNPN and CDR2 SVGIG (reference sequence). CDR3 nucleotides: TGTGCCTGGACTCTCGGACATTACAACTATGGCTACACCTTC. Protein sequence: CAWTLGHYNYGYTF.

The rearrangement joins TRBV30 to TRBJ2-7; TRBD1 matches 9 bases. This CDR3 region has 14 residues. Per the germline V gene, CDR1 is GTSNPN and CDR2 is SVGIG (reference sequence). J was trimmed by 2 bases and V by 2 bases; bases with no gene match: 4. CDR3 region: CAWSRGTGTYEQYF. CDR3 DNA: TGTGCCTGGAGTAGGGGGACAGGGACCTACGAGCAGTACTTC.

This chain connects TRBV6-6 to TRBJ2-4; D uncertain. The CDR3 runs 14 residues. Between the trimmed V and J ends, which lost 4 bases and 5 bases, there was a span of 12 bases. Germline CDR1 is MNHNY and CDR2 is SVGAGI (reference sequence). CDR3 in DNA: TGTGCCAGCAGTTCGTGGGGATCGGAAAACATTCAGTACTTC. Protein sequence: CASSSWGSENIQYF.

This clone occurred once. In nucleotides, the CDR3 is TGTGCCAGCAGCTTTTTAGCGGAGACCGAGCAGTACTTC. Translation: CASSFLAETEQYF. This rearrangement joins TRBV5-6 to TRBJ2-7; D may be TRBD2 (6 bases). Germline CDR1 reads SGHDT; CDR2 reads YYEEEE. The germline V and J ends were trimmed by 2 bases and 6 bases, with 12 bases remaining between them. This CDR3 has 13 amino acids.